Sequencing of this T cell receptor (beta chain) was carried out in a study of cytomegalovirus exposure and HLA in healthy donors. From germline, CDR1 is SGDLS and CDR2 YYNGEE. The CDR3 sequence is 17 residues long. The trim removed 4 bases at V and 2 bases at J, leaving 8 bases unmatched. Primers: 60 Vbeta forward and 13 Jbeta reverse. Generated by immunoSEQ multiplex PCR, the TCRdb table keeps only in-frame clones and is missing some. The sample lists fewer than 250,000 clones, 75% to 80% seen once, with around 1.8% in the top ten. This TCR came from a man younger than 30 in good health and CMV-seronegative. The V and J genes are TRBV9 and TRBJ2-1, with 11 bases lining up with TRBD1. The specimen was PBMCs. In DNA form, the CDR3 reads TGTGCCAGCAGCACCGGACAGGGGGCCCTTACCTACAATGAGCAGTTCTTC. This sequence encodes CASSTGQGALTYNEQFF.